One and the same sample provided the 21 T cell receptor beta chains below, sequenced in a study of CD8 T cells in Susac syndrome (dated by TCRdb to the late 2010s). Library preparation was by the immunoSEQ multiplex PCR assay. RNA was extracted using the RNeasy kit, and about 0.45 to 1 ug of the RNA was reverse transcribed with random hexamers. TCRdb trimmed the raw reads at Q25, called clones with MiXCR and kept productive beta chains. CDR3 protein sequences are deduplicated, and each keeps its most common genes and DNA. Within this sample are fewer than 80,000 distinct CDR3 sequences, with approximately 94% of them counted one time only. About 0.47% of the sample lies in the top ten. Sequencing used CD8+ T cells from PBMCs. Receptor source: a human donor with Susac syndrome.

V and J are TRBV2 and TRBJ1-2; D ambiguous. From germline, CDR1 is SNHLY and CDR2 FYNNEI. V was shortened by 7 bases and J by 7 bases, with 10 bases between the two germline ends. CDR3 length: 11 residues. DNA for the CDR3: TGTGCCAGCAAGAGGTTGACTGGCTACACCTTC. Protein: CASKRLTGYTF. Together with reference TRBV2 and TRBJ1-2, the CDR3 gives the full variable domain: EPEVTQTPSHQVTQMGQEVILRCVPISNHLYFYWYRQILGQKVEFLVSFYNNEISEKSEIFDDQFSVERPDGSNFTLKIRSTKLEDSAMYFCASKRLTGYTFGSGTRLTVV.

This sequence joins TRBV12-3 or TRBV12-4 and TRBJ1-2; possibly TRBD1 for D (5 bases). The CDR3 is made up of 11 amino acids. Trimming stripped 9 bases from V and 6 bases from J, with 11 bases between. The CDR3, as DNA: TGTGCCAGTCGGGGGGGGGATGGCTACACCTTC. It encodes CASRGGDGYTF.

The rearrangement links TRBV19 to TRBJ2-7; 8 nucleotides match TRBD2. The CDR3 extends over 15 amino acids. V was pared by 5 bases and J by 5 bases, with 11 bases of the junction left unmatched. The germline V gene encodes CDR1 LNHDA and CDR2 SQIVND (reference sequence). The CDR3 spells CASSPNREGRDEQYF. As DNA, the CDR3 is TGTGCCAGTAGTCCGAACCGGGAGGGTAGGGACGAGCAGTACTTC.

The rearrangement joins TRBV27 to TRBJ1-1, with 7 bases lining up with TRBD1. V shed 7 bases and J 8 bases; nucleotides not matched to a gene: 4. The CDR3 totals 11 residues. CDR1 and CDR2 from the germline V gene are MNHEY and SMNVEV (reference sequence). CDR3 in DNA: TGTGCCAGCACCGGGACAGCCGAAGCTTTCTTT. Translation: CASTGTAEAFF.

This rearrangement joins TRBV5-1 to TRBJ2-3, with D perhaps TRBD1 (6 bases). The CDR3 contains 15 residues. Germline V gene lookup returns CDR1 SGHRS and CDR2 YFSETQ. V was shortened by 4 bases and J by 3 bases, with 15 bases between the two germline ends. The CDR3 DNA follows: TGCGCCAGCAGCCCCGAGCAGGGGCTAACAGATACGCAGTATTTT. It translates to CASSPEQGLTDTQYF.

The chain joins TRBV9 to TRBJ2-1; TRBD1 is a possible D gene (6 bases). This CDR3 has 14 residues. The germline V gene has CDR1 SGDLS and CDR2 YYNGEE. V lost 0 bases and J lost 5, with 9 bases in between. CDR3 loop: CASSVGGRNNEQFF. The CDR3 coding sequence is TGTGCCAGCAGCGTAGGGGGGCGCAACAATGAGCAGTTCTTC.

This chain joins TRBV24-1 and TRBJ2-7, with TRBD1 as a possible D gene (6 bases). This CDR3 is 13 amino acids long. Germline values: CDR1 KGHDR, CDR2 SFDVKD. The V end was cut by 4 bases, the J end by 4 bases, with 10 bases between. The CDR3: CATSDGQLYEQYF. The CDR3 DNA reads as TGTGCCACCAGTGACGGACAGCTTTACGAGCAGTACTTC.

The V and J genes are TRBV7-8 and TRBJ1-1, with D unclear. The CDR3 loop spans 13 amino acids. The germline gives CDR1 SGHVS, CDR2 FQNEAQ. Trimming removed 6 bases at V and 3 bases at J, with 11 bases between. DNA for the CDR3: TGTGCCAGCAGGCCCGGTCTCCACACTGAAGCTTTCTTT. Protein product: CASRPGLHTEAFF.

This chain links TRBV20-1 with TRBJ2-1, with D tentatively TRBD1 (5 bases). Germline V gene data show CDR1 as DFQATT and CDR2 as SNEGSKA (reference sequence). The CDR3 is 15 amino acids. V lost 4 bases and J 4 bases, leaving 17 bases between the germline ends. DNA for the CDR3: TGCAGTGCTACCTGGGGCGGAGCCACTTACAATGAGCAGTTCTTC. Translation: CSATWGGATYNEQFF.

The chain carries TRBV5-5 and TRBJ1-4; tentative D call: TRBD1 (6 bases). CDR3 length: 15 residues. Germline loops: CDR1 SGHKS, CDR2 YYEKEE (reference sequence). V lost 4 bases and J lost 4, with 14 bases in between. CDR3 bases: TGTGCCAGCAGCCACTGGACAGACCGTAATGAAAAACTGTTTTTT. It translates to CASSHWTDRNEKLFF. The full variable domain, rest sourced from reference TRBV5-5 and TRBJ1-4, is DAGVTQSPTHLIKTRGQQVTLRCSPISGHKSVSWYQQVLGQGPQFIFQYYEKEERGRGNFPDRFSARQFPNYSSELNVNALLLGDSALYLCASSHWTDRNEKLFFGSGTQLSVL.

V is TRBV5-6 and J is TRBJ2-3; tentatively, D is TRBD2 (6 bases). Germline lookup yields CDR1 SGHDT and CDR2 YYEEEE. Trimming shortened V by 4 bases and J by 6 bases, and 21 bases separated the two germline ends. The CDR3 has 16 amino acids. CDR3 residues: CASSPLRDWNRDTQYF. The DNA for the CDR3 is TGTGCCAGCAGCCCCCTCCGGGACTGGAACCGCGATACGCAGTATTTT. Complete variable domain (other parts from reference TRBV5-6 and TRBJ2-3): DAGVTQSPTHLIKTRGQQVTLRCSPKSGHDTVSWYQQALGQGPQFIFQYYEEEERQRGNFPDRFSGHQFPNYSSELNVNALLLGDSALYLCASSPLRDWNRDTQYFGPGTRLTVL.

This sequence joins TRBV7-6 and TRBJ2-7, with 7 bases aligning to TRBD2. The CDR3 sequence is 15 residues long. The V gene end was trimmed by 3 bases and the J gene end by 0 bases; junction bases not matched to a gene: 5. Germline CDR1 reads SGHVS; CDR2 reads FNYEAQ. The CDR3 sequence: CASSLARTSSYEQYF. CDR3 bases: TGTGCCAGCAGCTTGGCTCGGACTAGCTCCTACGAGCAGTACTTC.

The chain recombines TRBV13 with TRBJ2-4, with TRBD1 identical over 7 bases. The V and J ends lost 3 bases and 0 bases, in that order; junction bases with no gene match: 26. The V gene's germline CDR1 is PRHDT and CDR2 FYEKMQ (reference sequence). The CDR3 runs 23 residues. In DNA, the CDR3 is TGTGCCAGCAGCTTTTCATATAGTTTTGCCGGGACAGCTAGCCGGGCAGCCAAAAACATTCAGTACTTC. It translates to CASSFSYSFAGTASRAAKNIQYF.

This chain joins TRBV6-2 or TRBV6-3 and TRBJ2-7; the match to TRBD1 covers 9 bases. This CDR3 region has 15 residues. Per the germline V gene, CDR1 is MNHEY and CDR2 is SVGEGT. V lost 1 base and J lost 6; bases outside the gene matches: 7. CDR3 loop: CASSYLGDREAEQYF. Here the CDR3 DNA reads TGTGCCAGCAGTTACTTGGGGGACAGGGAAGCCGAGCAGTACTTC.

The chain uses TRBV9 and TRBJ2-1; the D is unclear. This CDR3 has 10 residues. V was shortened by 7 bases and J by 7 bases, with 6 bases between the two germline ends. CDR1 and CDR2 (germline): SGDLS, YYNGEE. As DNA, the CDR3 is TGTGCCAGCGGTCTGAATGAGCAGTTCTTC. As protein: CASGLNEQFF.

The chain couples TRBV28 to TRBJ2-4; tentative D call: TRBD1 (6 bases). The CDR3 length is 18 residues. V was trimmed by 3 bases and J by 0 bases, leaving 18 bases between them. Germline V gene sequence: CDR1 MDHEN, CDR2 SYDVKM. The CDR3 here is CASSFLQGREIAKNIQYF. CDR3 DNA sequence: TGTGCCAGCAGTTTTCTACAGGGTAGGGAAATAGCCAAAAACATTCAGTACTTC.

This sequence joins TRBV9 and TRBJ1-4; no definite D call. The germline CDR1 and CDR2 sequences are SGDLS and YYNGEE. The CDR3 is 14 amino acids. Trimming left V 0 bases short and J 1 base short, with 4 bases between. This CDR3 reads CASSVGGTNEKLFF. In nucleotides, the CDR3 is TGTGCCAGCAGCGTAGGGGGAACTAATGAAAAACTGTTTTTT.

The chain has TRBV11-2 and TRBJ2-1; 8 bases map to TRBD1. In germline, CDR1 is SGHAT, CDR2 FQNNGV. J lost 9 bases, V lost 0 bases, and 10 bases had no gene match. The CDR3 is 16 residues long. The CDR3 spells CASSLELVGQGGEQFF. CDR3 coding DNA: TGTGCCAGCAGCTTAGAGTTGGTAGGACAGGGAGGTGAGCAGTTCTTC.

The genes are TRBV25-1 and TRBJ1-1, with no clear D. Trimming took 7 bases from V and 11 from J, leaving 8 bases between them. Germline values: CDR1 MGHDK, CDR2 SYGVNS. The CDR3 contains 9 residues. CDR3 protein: CASTTVAFF. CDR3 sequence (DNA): TGTGCCAGCACTACTGTGGCTTTCTTT.

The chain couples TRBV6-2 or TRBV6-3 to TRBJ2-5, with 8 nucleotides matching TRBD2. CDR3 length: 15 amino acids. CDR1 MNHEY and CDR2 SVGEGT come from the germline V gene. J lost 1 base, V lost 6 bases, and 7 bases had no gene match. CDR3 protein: CASRDSAGGQETQYF. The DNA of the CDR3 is TGTGCCAGCAGGGACAGTGCGGGGGGCCAAGAGACCCAGTACTTC.

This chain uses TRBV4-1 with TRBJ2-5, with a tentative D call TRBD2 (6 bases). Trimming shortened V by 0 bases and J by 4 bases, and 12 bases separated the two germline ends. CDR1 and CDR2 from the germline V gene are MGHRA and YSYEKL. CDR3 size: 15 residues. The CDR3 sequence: CASSQDLLGGETQYF. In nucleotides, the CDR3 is TGCGCCAGCAGCCAAGATCTCCTCGGGGGAGAGACCCAGTACTTC.